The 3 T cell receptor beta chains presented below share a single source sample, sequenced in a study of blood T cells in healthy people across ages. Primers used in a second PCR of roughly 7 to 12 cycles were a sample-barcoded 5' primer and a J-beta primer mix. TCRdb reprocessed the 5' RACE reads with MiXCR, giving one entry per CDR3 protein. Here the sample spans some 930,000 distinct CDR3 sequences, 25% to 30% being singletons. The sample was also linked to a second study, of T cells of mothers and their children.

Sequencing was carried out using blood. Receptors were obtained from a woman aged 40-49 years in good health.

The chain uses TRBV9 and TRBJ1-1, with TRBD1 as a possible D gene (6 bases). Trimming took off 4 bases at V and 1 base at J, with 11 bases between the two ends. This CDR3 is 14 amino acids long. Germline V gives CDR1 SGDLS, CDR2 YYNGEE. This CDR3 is CASSIGQRNTEAFF. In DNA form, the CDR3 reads TGTGCCAGCAGCATAGGACAGAGGAACACTGAAGCTTTCTTT. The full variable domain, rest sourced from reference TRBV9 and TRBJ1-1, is DSGVTQTPKHLITATGQRVTLRCSPRSGDLSVYWYQQSLDQGLQFLIQYYNGEERAKGNILERFSAQQFPDLHSELNLSSLELGDSALYFCASSIGQRNTEAFFGQGTRLTVV.

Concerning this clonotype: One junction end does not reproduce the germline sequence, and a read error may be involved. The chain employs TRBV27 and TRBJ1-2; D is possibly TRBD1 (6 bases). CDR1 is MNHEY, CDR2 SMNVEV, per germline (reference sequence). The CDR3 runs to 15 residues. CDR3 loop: CAGSFGLAGAGGYTF. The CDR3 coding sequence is TGTGCCGGCAGTTTCGGGCTTGCGGGGGCGGGTGGCTACACCTTC.

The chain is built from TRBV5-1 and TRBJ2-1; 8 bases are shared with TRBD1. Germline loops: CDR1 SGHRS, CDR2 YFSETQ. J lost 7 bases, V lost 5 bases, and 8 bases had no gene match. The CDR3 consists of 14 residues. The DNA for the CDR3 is TGCGCCAGCAGAGGGCAGGGGGCGTATAATGAGCAGTTCTTC. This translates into CASRGQGAYNEQFF.